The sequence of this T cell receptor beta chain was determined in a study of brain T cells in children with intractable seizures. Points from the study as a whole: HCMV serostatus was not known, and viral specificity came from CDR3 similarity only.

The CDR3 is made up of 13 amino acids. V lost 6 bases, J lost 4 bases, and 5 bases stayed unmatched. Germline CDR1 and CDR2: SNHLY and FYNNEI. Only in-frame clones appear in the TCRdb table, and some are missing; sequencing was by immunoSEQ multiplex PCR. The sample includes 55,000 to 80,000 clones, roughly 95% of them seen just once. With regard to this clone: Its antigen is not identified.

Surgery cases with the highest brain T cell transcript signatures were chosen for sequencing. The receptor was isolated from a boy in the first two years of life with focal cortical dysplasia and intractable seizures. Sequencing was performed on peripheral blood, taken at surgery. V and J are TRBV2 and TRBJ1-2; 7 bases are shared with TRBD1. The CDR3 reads CASRPTGFYGYTF. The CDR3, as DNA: TGTGCCAGCAGACCGACAGGGTTCTATGGCTACACCTTC.